Below are 18 T cell receptor beta chains sequenced from a single sample in a study of T cell repertoires in ileal Crohn's disease. Lamina propria lymphocytes from surgical specimens were isolated on a density gradient before sorting. TCRdb keeps only in-frame clones here, not all; method: immunoSEQ multiplex PCR. The sample includes some 6,200 clones, roughly 90% of them seen just once. Sequencing was done on a sample of CD4+ T cells from ileum. These receptors came from an adult with Crohn's disease. Some clones in this sample may be carry-over from other donors' samples.

The rearrangement links TRBV11-3 to TRBJ2-5; TRBD1 aligns across 12 bases. This CDR3 has 16 amino acids. The trim removed 3 bases at V and 4 bases at J, leaving 6 bases unmatched. Germline CDR1 is SGHNT and CDR2 is YENEEA. The CDR3, as DNA: TGTGCCAGCAGCTTGGGACAGGGGGCTTGGGTAGAGACCCAGTACTTC. Translated, it gives CASSLGQGAWVETQYF.

The chain is built from TRBV10-3 and TRBJ1-2, with 7 bases that match TRBD1. Germline V CDR1 and CDR2: ENHRY, SYGVKD. The CDR3 is made up of 14 amino acids. The CDR3 region is CATRGELGNYGYTF. The CDR3, as DNA: TGTGCAACCAGGGGGGAGCTGGGAAACTATGGCTACACCTTC.

The chain couples TRBV2 to TRBJ1-2; tentatively, D is TRBD1 (5 bases). The V end lost 5 bases, the J end lost 4 bases, and 8 bases lay between the germline ends. Germline loops: CDR1 SNHLY, CDR2 FYNNEI. This CDR3 contains 12 residues. The CDR3 sequence is CASSLDSYGYTF. The CDR3 coding sequence is TGTGCCAGCAGTTTAGACAGCTATGGCTACACCTTC.

The chain is built from TRBV27 and TRBJ1-2; the match to TRBD1 covers 7 bases. Per the germline V gene, CDR1 is MNHEY and CDR2 is SMNVEV (reference sequence). J gave up 7 bases and V 6 bases, and 20 bases lay outside the gene matches. CDR3 size: 17 residues. CDR3 in DNA: TGTGCCAGCAGCTTTCAAACGACACCGGGACAGAGGAGTGGCTACACCTTC. It translates to CASSFQTTPGQRSGYTF.

The V and J genes are TRBV6-1 and TRBJ2-1; 8 bases are a match to TRBD1. Germline CDR1 and CDR2: MNHNS and SASEGT. The CDR3 contains 16 residues. V was clipped by 2 bases and J by 4 bases; unmatched bases: 7. The chain's CDR3 is CASSEFGDRGYNEQFF. The CDR3 nucleotides are TGTGCCAGCAGTGAATTCGGAGACAGGGGTTACAATGAGCAGTTCTTC.

This chain links TRBV7-6 with TRBJ1-1, with D possibly being TRBD1 (6 bases). The V end was cut by 5 bases, the J end by 6 bases, with 19 bases between. The CDR3 extends over 15 amino acids. CDR1 SGHVS and CDR2 FNYEAQ come from the germline V gene. For the CDR3, the DNA is TGTGCCAGCAGCCGACCTGGACAGTTAAGTGCTGAAGCTTTCTTT. Its protein is CASSRPGQLSAEAFF.

The rearrangement joins TRBV6-6 to TRBJ2-7, with 9 bases fitting TRBD2. Per the germline V gene, CDR1 is MNHNY and CDR2 is SVGAGI (reference sequence). V gave up 11 bases and J gave up 0 bases; unmatched junction bases: 14. This CDR3 is built from 16 residues. In DNA form, the CDR3 reads TGTGCCGGCACCCTGGTGGCTAGCGGGGCCTCCTACGAGCAGTACTTC. Translating gives CAGTLVASGASYEQYF.

The gene calls are TRBV2 and TRBJ1-5, with D possibly being TRBD1 (6 bases). V shed 5 bases and J shed 4 bases, with 15 bases lying between them. CDR3 length: 15 amino acids. CDR1 and CDR2 from the germline V gene are SNHLY and FYNNEI. The CDR3 region has the DNA TGTGCCAGCAGTAGCCTCGACAGGTTAAATCAGCCCCAGCATTTT. Translating gives CASSSLDRLNQPQHF. Based on the CDR3 plus reference TRBV2 and TRBJ1-5, the full variable domain is EPEVTQTPSHQVTQMGQEVILRCVPISNHLYFYWYRQILGQKVEFLVSFYNNEISEKSEIFDDQFSVERPDGSNFTLKIRSTKLEDSAMYFCASSSLDRLNQPQHFGDGTRLSIL.

The genes are TRBV5-1 and TRBJ1-2; D unclear. This CDR3 is built from 13 residues. The V end was cut by 2 bases, the J end by 8 bases, with 13 bases between. CDR1 and CDR2 (germline): SGHRS, YFSETQ. The DNA for the CDR3 is TGCGCCAGCAGCTTACAAGGTCTGGGCGGCTACACCTTC. This sequence encodes CASSLQGLGGYTF.

The chain recombines TRBV6-6 with TRBJ1-2; a possible D gene is TRBD1 (5 bases). Germline V gene sequence: CDR1 MNHNY, CDR2 SVGAGI (reference sequence). Deletions cut 7 bases from V and 7 bases from J, with 16 bases between. CDR3 length: 13 residues. This chain's CDR3 is CASMLWGSGGYTF. The CDR3 DNA reads TGTGCCAGCATGTTATGGGGCTCTGGTGGCTACACCTTC.

This rearrangement joins TRBV4-3 to TRBJ2-1; 7 bases map to TRBD1. The CDR3 is 15 amino acids. Germline values: CDR1 LGHNA, CDR2 YSLEER. Losses at the gene ends were 1 base for V and 3 bases for J; bases not matched to a gene: 3. The CDR3 reads CASSQGQGVYNEQFF. CDR3 in DNA: TGCGCCAGCAGCCAAGGTCAGGGGGTCTACAATGAGCAGTTCTTC.

This chain uses TRBV30 with TRBJ2-2; TRBD1 aligns across 10 bases. The junction had 4 bases not matched to a gene; V was cut back by 4 bases and J by 5 bases. This CDR3 is built from 14 residues. CDR1 and CDR2 (germline): GTSNPN, SVGIG (reference sequence). The CDR3 loop reads CAWILGQGTGELFF. In DNA form, the CDR3 reads TGTGCCTGGATTTTGGGACAGGGGACCGGGGAGCTGTTTTTT.

The V and J genes are TRBV19 and TRBJ2-3, with 11 bases identical to TRBD2. CDR3 length: 14 residues. Per germline, CDR1 LNHDA and CDR2 SQIVND (reference sequence). Trimming cost V 6 bases and J 1 base; bases outside gene matches: 0. The CDR3 region is CASRLAGGTDTQYF. The DNA of the CDR3 is TGTGCCAGTAGACTAGCGGGAGGCACAGATACGCAGTATTTT.

This chain joins TRBV5-1 and TRBJ1-2; a possible D gene is TRBD1 (5 bases). This CDR3 has 18 residues. Germline V gene lookup returns CDR1 SGHRS and CDR2 YFSETQ. V dropped 0 bases and J dropped 6 bases, with 24 bases sitting between them. The CDR3, as DNA: TGCGCCAGCAGCTTGGGTCCCTCTAACACTCAGGGCGGTGATGGCTACACCTTC. This codes for CASSLGPSNTQGGDGYTF.

The chain has TRBV29-1 and TRBJ2-3, with 9 bases lining up with TRBD2. CDR3 size: 16 residues. V shed 3 bases and J 1 base; nucleotides not matched to a gene: 8. Germline V gives CDR1 SQVTM, CDR2 ANQGSEA. In nucleotides, the CDR3 is TGCAGCGTTGAGGGCAAAGCGGGAGGCGGCACAGATACGCAGTATTTT. Protein sequence: CSVEGKAGGGTDTQYF.

This chain connects TRBV28 to TRBJ2-1, with D possibly being TRBD2 (7 bases). Germline CDR1 MDHEN, CDR2 SYDVKM. V was trimmed by 6 bases and J by 6 bases, leaving 18 bases between them. The CDR3 has 15 amino acids. The CDR3: CASRATGGSFNEQFF. The CDR3 DNA reads TGTGCCAGCAGGGCGACGGGGGGCAGTTTCAATGAGCAGTTCTTC.

In regard to this clone: The DNA is left out, because the CDR3 cannot be placed on it with certainty; the CDR3 is given as TCRdb lists it. J is TRBJ2-1 and V is TRBV21-1; the DNA was not compared with TRBD2, the D call given in the table. TRBV21-1 is annotated as a pseudogene. The CDR3 is 14 amino acids long, termini counted. This chain's CDR3 is CASSKVGGGNEQFF.

This clone was picked up one time. The CDR3 DNA reads as TGTGCCAGCAGCGTCCCTGGGAGGGCCGCTGAGCAGTTCTTC. Translated: CASSVPGRAAEQFF. The J gene is TRBJ2-1, the V gene TRBV9; 7 bases are shared with TRBD2. The CDR3 has 14 amino acids. Germline trimming cut 2 bases from V and 9 bases from J; bases unmatched to any gene: 8. Germline V gene sequence: CDR1 SGDLS, CDR2 YYNGEE.